What follows are 25 T cell receptor beta chains derived from one specimen sequenced in a study of blood T cell repertoires in COVID-19. The table came from immunoSEQ multiplex PCR; TCRdb's copy has only in-frame clones and leaves some out. The table includes roughly 200,000 clones, approximately 85% detected once. The sample consisted of peripheral blood. All receptors come from a human donor with active or convalescent COVID-19. The donor label of this sample is uncertain.

Note on this clone: Other DNA sequences in the same sample also yield this CDR3. The chain recombines TRBV7-9 with TRBJ2-7; 11 bases line up with TRBD2. This CDR3 is 15 amino acids long. Trimming at V came to 3 bases and at J to 0 bases, leaving 1 base not matched to a gene. Germline V gene lookup returns CDR1 SEHNR and CDR2 FQNEAQ (reference sequence). The CDR3 bases are TGTGCCAGCAGCTTTGGGACTAGCGGCTCCTACGAGCAGTACTTC. Protein product: CASSFGTSGSYEQYF. Based on the CDR3 plus reference TRBV7-9 and TRBJ2-7, the full variable domain is DTGVSQNPRHKITKRGQNVTFRCDPISEHNRLYWYRQTLGQGPEFLTYFQNEAQLEKSRLLSDRFSAERPKGSFSTLEIQRTEQGDSAMYLCASSFGTSGSYEQYFGPGTRLTVT.

This clone was recorded a few times. V and J are TRBV14 and TRBJ2-4; 9 bases are shared with TRBD2. Trimming removed 0 bases from V and 8 bases from J; junction bases left unmatched: 5. Germline V gene data show CDR1 as SGHDN and CDR2 as FVKESK. This CDR3 comprises 15 residues. DNA of the CDR3: TGTGCCAGCAGCCAAGATAGCGGGAGAGGTGACATTCAGTACTTC. It specifies CASSQDSGRGDIQYF. Full variable domain (rest looked up from reference TRBV14 and TRBJ2-4): EAGVTQFPSHSVIEKGQTVTLRCDPISGHDNLYWYRRVMGKEIKFLLHFVKESKQDESGMPNNRFLAERTGGTYSTLKVQPAELEDSGVYFCASSQDSGRGDIQYFGAGTRLSVL.

V is TRBV14 and J is TRBJ2-7; 9 nucleotides agree with TRBD2. The J segment lost 7 bases and the V segment lost 4 bases, leaving 8 bases of the junction unmatched. The CDR3 spans 14 residues. Germline lookup yields CDR1 SGHDN and CDR2 FVKESK. CDR3: CASSLGGGAEEQYF. The CDR3 region has the DNA TGTGCCAGCAGCCTCGGCGGGGGGGCCGAGGAGCAGTACTTC. The variable domain in full, completed from reference TRBV14 and TRBJ2-7, reads EAGVTQFPSHSVIEKGQTVTLRCDPISGHDNLYWYRRVMGKEIKFLLHFVKESKQDESGMPNNRFLAERTGGTYSTLKVQPAELEDSGVYFCASSLGGGAEEQYFGPGTRLTVT.

The chain has TRBV5-1 and TRBJ2-7; D perhaps matches TRBD1 (6 bases). Trimming removed 4 bases from V and 3 bases from J, with 14 bases in between. In germline, CDR1 is SGHRS, CDR2 YFSETQ. The CDR3 has 14 residues. DNA of the CDR3: TGCGCCAGCAGCCCTTTGGGGGCCGGCTACGAGCAGTACTTC. It encodes CASSPLGAGYEQYF.

The V call is TRBV10-3, the J call TRBJ2-3; 7 bases are shared with TRBD2. After removal of 6 bases from V and 3 bases from J, the junction contained 6 bases not matched to a gene. This CDR3 is built from 14 residues. From germline, CDR1 is ENHRY and CDR2 SYGVKD. CDR3 DNA sequence: TGTGCCATCAGAATCGGGACTACAACAGATACGCAGTATTTT. This encodes CAIRIGTTTDTQYF.

In this sample, this clone turned up once. This chain connects TRBV19 to TRBJ2-1; tentatively, D is TRBD1 (6 bases). From germline, CDR1 is LNHDA and CDR2 SQIVND (reference sequence). The length of the CDR3 is 17 residues. V was cut by 4 bases and J by 1 base, with 17 bases left in between. The CDR3 region has the DNA TGTGCCAGTAGTACCCTCCGACAGGTCCCGTCCTACAATGAGCAGTTCTTC. Its protein product is CASSTLRQVPSYNEQFF.

This clone is a singleton in its sample. Additional DNA sequences in this sample encode the identical CDR3. The chain has TRBV9 and TRBJ2-1; D unclear. V was trimmed by 4 bases and J by 0 bases, leaving 11 bases between them. The V gene's germline CDR1 is SGDLS and CDR2 YYNGEE. This CDR3 region has 15 residues. The CDR3, as DNA: TGTGCCAGCAGCCTTAGTGGTAGCTCCTACAATGAGCAGTTCTTC. Translated: CASSLSGSSYNEQFF.

V and J are TRBV5-6 and TRBJ2-7; TRBD1 aligns across 12 bases. Germline CDR1 SGHDT, CDR2 YYEEEE. V lost 2 bases to trimming and J lost 10 bases; unmatched junction nucleotides: 4. The CDR3 runs 13 residues. The chain's CDR3 is CASSLSGTGGQYF. CDR3 in DNA: TGTGCCAGCAGCTTATCCGGGACAGGGGGCCAGTACTTC.

In its sample, this clone was seen a few times. The J gene is TRBJ2-1, the V gene TRBV28; a possible D gene is TRBD2 (7 bases). Trimming took off 5 bases at V and 1 base at J, with 12 bases between the two ends. Germline CDR1 is MDHEN and CDR2 is SYDVKM. CDR3 length equals 15 residues. CDR3 protein: CASSRGGPSYNEQFF. CDR3 in DNA: TGTGCCAGCAGTCGCGGGGGCCCTTCCTACAATGAGCAGTTCTTC.

The chain combines TRBV18 with TRBJ1-6; D is uncertain. This CDR3 is built from 14 residues. With 4 bases removed from V and 0 bases from J, the gap between germline ends came to 4 bases. Germline lookup yields CDR1 KGHSH and CDR2 LQKENI. The CDR3 here is CASSLSSYNSPLHF. CDR3 coding DNA: TGTGCCAGCTCACTGAGCTCCTATAATTCACCCCTCCACTTT.

This rearrangement joins TRBV7-2 to TRBJ2-7; TRBD1 matches at 9 bases. The V gene end was trimmed by 1 base and the J gene end by 7 bases; junction bases not matched to a gene: 8. CDR3 size: 15 residues. Germline V lookup: CDR1 SGHTA, CDR2 FQGNSA. CDR3 nucleotide sequence: TGTGCCAGCAGCTTAGAGGGGACAGGGTTAGCAGAGCAGTACTTC. This encodes CASSLEGTGLAEQYF.

V is TRBV9 and J is TRBJ2-2; 12 bases agree with TRBD1. The germline V gene has CDR1 SGDLS and CDR2 YYNGEE. Trimming cost V 5 bases and J 3 bases; bases outside gene matches: 8. This CDR3 comprises 17 residues. The CDR3 spells CASRDPGTGGDTGELFF. The CDR3 DNA follows: TGTGCCAGCAGGGACCCCGGGACAGGGGGCGACACCGGGGAGCTGTTTTTT.

The rearrangement uses TRBV28 and TRBJ2-5, with 8 bases lining up with TRBD2. Germline lookup yields CDR1 MDHEN and CDR2 SYDVKM. The V and J ends lost 10 bases and 1 base, in that order; junction bases with no gene match: 8. The CDR3 sequence is 14 residues long. CDR3 nucleotide sequence: TGTGCCATCGGGGGGGGAGCGGTCCAAGAGACCCAGTACTTC. Its translation: CAIGGGAVQETQYF.

This clone was detected once. The chain is built from TRBV7-9 and TRBJ2-3; D ambiguous. The CDR3 is 13 amino acids. Trimming removed 5 bases at V and 7 bases at J, with 13 bases between. Germline assignment: CDR1 SEHNR and CDR2 FQNEAQ (reference sequence). The CDR3 spells CASSTLLSNTQYF. The CDR3 DNA sequence: TGTGCCAGCAGCACCCTTCTATCTAATACGCAGTATTTT.

The sample holds one count of this clone. This chain joins TRBV6-6 and TRBJ2-3, with no clear D. The germline V gene has CDR1 MNHNY and CDR2 SVGAGI (reference sequence). V was pared by 6 bases and J by 0 bases, with 16 bases between. CDR3 length: 16 residues. CDR3 sequence reads: CASSNSDFSSTDTQYF. Written as DNA, the CDR3 is TGTGCCAGCAGCAACTCTGACTTTTCCAGCACAGATACGCAGTATTTT.

This chain joins TRBV7-9 and TRBJ1-1; 9 bases align to TRBD1. The V gene's germline CDR1 is SEHNR and CDR2 FQNEAQ (reference sequence). The CDR3 has 12 amino acids. The J segment lost 8 bases and the V segment lost 3 bases, leaving 1 base of the junction unmatched. This CDR3 reads CASSLDRGEAFF. In nucleotides, the CDR3 is TGTGCCAGCAGCTTGGACAGGGGAGAAGCTTTCTTT.

The chain is built from TRBV5-1 and TRBJ2-3, with TRBD2 matching over 14 bases. This CDR3 has 16 amino acids. Germline trimming cut 4 bases from V and 4 bases from J; bases unmatched to any gene: 5. Germline CDR1 and CDR2: SGHRS and YFSETQ. The CDR3 spells CASSATSGRAPDTQYF. CDR3 bases: TGCGCCAGCAGCGCGACTAGCGGGAGGGCCCCAGATACGCAGTATTTT.

The J gene is TRBJ1-2, the V gene TRBV3-1 (or the pseudogene TRBV3-2), with D possibly matching TRBD1 (6 bases). Germline CDR1 LGHDT, CDR2 YNNKEL (reference sequence). The ends were cut back, 1 base at V and 8 bases at J, with 11 bases in the middle. The CDR3 has 13 residues. The chain's CDR3 is CASSQVGGGGYTF. The DNA of the CDR3 is TGTGCCAGCAGCCAAGTCGGGGGGGGCGGCTACACCTTC.

The rearrangement links TRBV6-5 to TRBJ1-1; D possibly corresponds to TRBD1 (6 bases). V was cut by 2 bases and J by 2 bases, with 9 bases left in between. CDR1 MNHEY and CDR2 SVGAGI come from the germline V gene. The length of the CDR3 is 14 residues. CDR3 amino acids: CASSYGQINTEAFF. The DNA for the CDR3 is TGTGCCAGCAGTTACGGACAGATAAACACTGAAGCTTTCTTT.

This rearrangement joins TRBV4-1 to TRBJ2-3; TRBD1 might be the D (5 bases). V was trimmed by 0 bases and J by 5 bases, leaving 12 bases between them. The CDR3 has 15 residues. Germline CDR1 and CDR2: MGHRA and YSYEKL. CDR3 sequence (DNA): TGCGCCAGCAGCCAAGATGGGGCAGGGATAGATACGCAGTATTTT. Its translation is CASSQDGAGIDTQYF.

V usage is TRBV2 and J usage is TRBJ1-4; D is ambiguous. Trimming stripped 8 bases from V and 8 bases from J, with 15 bases between. CDR3 length: 13 residues. Germline values: CDR1 SNHLY, CDR2 FYNNEI. The CDR3 bases are TGTGCCAGCCTCCTCAACCTCGGGGAAAAACTGTTTTTT. This translates into CASLLNLGEKLFF.

V gene TRBV27 combines with J gene TRBJ2-1; 11 bases match TRBD2. This CDR3 region has 18 residues. Germline loops: CDR1 MNHEY, CDR2 SMNVEV (reference sequence). V trimming: 8 bases; J trimming: 0 bases; junction bases outside the gene matches: 12. DNA for the CDR3: TGTGCCAGCGCCAGGGGTAGCGGGGGGGCGAGCTCCTACAATGAGCAGTTCTTC. Encoded protein: CASARGSGGASSYNEQFF.

The CDR3 region has the DNA TGTGCCAGCTCCCACGGGACAGGGGACACCGGGGAGCTGTTTTTT. As protein: CASSHGTGDTGELFF. The chain is built from TRBV18 and TRBJ2-2; 10 nucleotides align to TRBD1. J lost 3 bases, V lost 6 bases, and 4 bases had no gene match. Germline V gene sequence: CDR1 KGHSH, CDR2 LQKENI. The CDR3 has 15 amino acids.

This chain links TRBV25-1 with TRBJ2-2; 15 bases match TRBD2. The germline V gene encodes CDR1 MGHDK and CDR2 SYGVNS. The CDR3 runs to 18 residues. V lost 4 bases and J lost 7; bases outside the gene matches: 10. The CDR3 DNA reads as TGTGCCAGCAGTGCCCCCCCGGGACTAGCGGGGGGTTACGGGGAGCTGTTTTTT. Protein: CASSAPPGLAGGYGELFF.

The rearrangement joins TRBV6-5 to TRBJ2-5, with 8 bases identical to TRBD2. V shed 6 bases and J 4 bases; nucleotides not matched to a gene: 7. Germline CDR1 MNHEY, CDR2 SVGAGI. This CDR3 is built from 14 residues. The CDR3: CASRRGAPGETQYF. The CDR3, as DNA: TGTGCCAGCAGGCGGGGGGCCCCGGGAGAGACCCAGTACTTC.